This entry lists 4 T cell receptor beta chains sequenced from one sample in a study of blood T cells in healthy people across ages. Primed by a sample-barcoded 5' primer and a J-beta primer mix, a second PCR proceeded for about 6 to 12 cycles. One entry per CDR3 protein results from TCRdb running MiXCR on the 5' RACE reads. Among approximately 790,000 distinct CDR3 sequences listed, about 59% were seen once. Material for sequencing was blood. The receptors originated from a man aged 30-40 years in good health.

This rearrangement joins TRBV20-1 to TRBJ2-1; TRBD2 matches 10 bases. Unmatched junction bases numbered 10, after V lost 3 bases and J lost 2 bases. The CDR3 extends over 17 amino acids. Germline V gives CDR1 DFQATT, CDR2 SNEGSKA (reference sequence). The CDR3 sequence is CSASKPSGGVTYNEQFF. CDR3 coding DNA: TGCAGTGCTAGTAAGCCTAGCGGGGGTGTCACCTACAATGAGCAGTTCTTC.

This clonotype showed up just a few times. CDR3 residues: CASSFRQGTQYF. The CDR3 DNA reads as TGTGCCAGCAGTTTTCGACAGGGAACGCAGTATTTT. The chain couples TRBV27 to TRBJ2-3; 7 bases fit TRBD1. The CDR3 totals 12 residues. Looked up from germline, CDR1 is MNHEY and CDR2 is SMNVEV (reference sequence). The V gene end was trimmed by 3 bases and the J gene end by 9 bases; junction bases not matched to a gene: 3.

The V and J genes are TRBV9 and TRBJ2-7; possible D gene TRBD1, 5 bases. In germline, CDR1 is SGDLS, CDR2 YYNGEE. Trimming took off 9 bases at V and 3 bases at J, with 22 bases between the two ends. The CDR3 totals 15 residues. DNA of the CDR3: TGTGCCAACGAATGGGGCCCCGTGTTCATCTACGAGCAGTACTTC. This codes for CANEWGPVFIYEQYF.

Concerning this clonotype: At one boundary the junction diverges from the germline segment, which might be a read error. This chain's CDR3 is CASRGNRGSNQPQHF. The DNA for the CDR3 is TGTGCCAGCAGGGGTAACAGGGGAAGCAATCAACCCCAGCATTTT. J is TRBJ1-5 and V is TRBV6-5, with 7 nucleotides matching TRBD1. The CDR3 loop spans 15 amino acids. Germline loops: CDR1 MNHEY, CDR2 SVGAGI.